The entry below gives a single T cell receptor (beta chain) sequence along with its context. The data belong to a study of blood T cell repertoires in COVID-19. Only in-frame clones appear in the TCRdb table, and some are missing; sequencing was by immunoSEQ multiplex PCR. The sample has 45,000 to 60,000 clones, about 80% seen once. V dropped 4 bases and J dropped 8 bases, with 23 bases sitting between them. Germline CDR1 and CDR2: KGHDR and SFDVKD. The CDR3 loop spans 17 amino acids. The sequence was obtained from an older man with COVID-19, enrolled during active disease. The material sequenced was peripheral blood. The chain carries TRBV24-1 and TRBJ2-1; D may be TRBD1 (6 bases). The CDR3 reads CATSEKNRERSSHEQFF. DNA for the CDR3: TGTGCCACCAGTGAAAAGAACAGGGAAAGGAGTAGCCATGAGCAGTTCTTC.